The 13 T cell receptor beta chains in this list originate from one sample, sequenced in a study of Ad26.COV2.S vaccination and SARS-CoV-2 variants. Method: immunoSEQ multiplex PCR; TCRdb's copy keeps in-frame clones and lacks some. The sample carries about 350,000 clones, about 90% recorded once. The sequencing here drew on peripheral blood, taken after recovery from COVID-19. The receptor source for this set is a human donor who had recovered from COVID-19.

The J gene is TRBJ1-1, the V gene TRBV14, with 7 bases lining up with TRBD1. The V and J ends lost 1 base and 0 bases, in that order; junction bases with no gene match: 5. CDR1 is SGHDN, CDR2 FVKESK, per germline. This CDR3 contains 16 residues. The DNA for the CDR3 is TGTGCCAGCAGCCAAGTCCAGGGGGTAGTGAACACTGAAGCTTTCTTT. It codes for CASSQVQGVVNTEAFF.

The V gene is TRBV4-2, the J gene TRBJ1-1; 10 bases fit TRBD1. Losses at the gene ends were 0 bases for V and 1 base for J; bases not matched to a gene: 5. Per the germline V gene, CDR1 is LGHNA and CDR2 is YNFKEQ. The CDR3 covers 17 residues. CDR3 residues: CASSQDKGQGSNTEAFF. The CDR3 DNA follows: TGTGCCAGCAGCCAAGATAAGGGACAGGGGTCGAACACTGAAGCTTTCTTT.

This rearrangement joins TRBV19 to TRBJ2-3, with TRBD1 identical over 10 bases. CDR3 length: 15 residues. Germline CDR1 is LNHDA and CDR2 is SQIVND (reference sequence). Trimming took 10 bases from V and 2 from J; bases not matched to a gene: 9. The CDR3 sequence: CATQRDRGYTDTQYF. CDR3 DNA: TGTGCCACTCAAAGGGACAGGGGATACACAGATACGCAGTATTTT.

The chain recombines TRBV4-3 with TRBJ2-2; D is unclear. CDR1 and CDR2 from the germline V gene are LGHNA and YSLEER. The CDR3 has 14 residues. Trimming removed 2 bases from V and 9 bases from J, with 13 bases in between. The CDR3 nucleotides read TGCGCCAGCAGCCAAATTCTAGAACCTTGGGAGCTGTTTTTT. Its protein is CASSQILEPWELFF.

The V and J genes are TRBV19 and TRBJ2-3; D is ambiguous. V was shortened by 1 base and J by 1 base, with 12 bases between the two germline ends. Germline CDR1 is LNHDA and CDR2 is SQIVND (reference sequence). The CDR3 spans 16 residues. The DNA for the CDR3 is TGTGCCAGTAGTATAGGCCTCGGTGCTCGCACAGATACGCAGTATTTT. It is translated as CASSIGLGARTDTQYF. Full variable domain (rest looked up from reference TRBV19 and TRBJ2-3): DGGITQSPKYLFRKEGQNVTLSCEQNLNHDAMYWYRQDPGQGLRLIYYSQIVNDFQKGDIAEGYSVSREKKESFPLTVTSAQKNPTAFYLCASSIGLGARTDTQYFGPGTRLTVL.

This chain's CDR3 is CASSALGTTYNEQFF. The CDR3 DNA is TGTGCCAGCAGCGCACTCGGGACCACTTACAATGAGCAGTTCTTC. The chain combines TRBV7-3 with TRBJ2-1; the D gene could be TRBD1 or TRBD2 (5 bases each). Germline V gives CDR1 SGHTA, CDR2 FQGTGA. V was shortened by 5 bases and J by 4 bases, with 15 bases between the two germline ends. The length of the CDR3 is 15 residues.

The chain uses TRBV19 and TRBJ1-2; D is perhaps TRBD1 (6 bases). V gave up 5 bases and J gave up 6 bases, with 13 bases separating them. CDR1 and CDR2 from the germline V gene are LNHDA and SQIVND (reference sequence). This CDR3 is built from 13 residues. CDR3 in amino acids: CASSPRGGNGYTF. The DNA of the CDR3 is TGTGCCAGTAGTCCCAGAGGGGGGAATGGCTACACCTTC.

The rearrangement links TRBV9 to TRBJ1-3, with D hard to call. V was pared by 4 bases and J by 0 bases, with 8 bases between. The germline gives CDR1 SGDLS, CDR2 YYNGEE. The CDR3 spans 14 residues. The CDR3: CASSPTLSGNTIYF. As DNA, the CDR3 is TGTGCCAGCAGCCCGACCCTCTCTGGAAACACCATATATTTT.

The gene calls are TRBV10-2 and TRBJ1-1, with D tentatively TRBD1 (6 bases). The CDR3 totals 15 residues. Germline V gives CDR1 WSHSY, CDR2 SAAADI. V was clipped by 8 bases and J by 10 bases, with 26 bases between them. CDR3 loop: CASRLDRVFGETAFF. CDR3 sequence (DNA): TGCGCCAGCCGCCTGGACAGAGTGTTTGGAGAGACAGCTTTCTTT.

The rearrangement links TRBV11-3 to TRBJ2-1; the D gene is possibly TRBD1 (7 bases). CDR1 SGHNT and CDR2 YENEEA come from the germline V gene. The CDR3 loop spans 14 amino acids. V was clipped by 3 bases and J by 5 bases, with 11 bases between them. CDR3 region: CASSFQGGNNEQFF. CDR3 nucleotides: TGTGCCAGCAGCTTCCAGGGGGGAAACAATGAGCAGTTCTTC.

V and J are TRBV6-5 and TRBJ1-1; D is undetermined. Trimming took 8 bases from V and 1 from J, leaving 11 bases between them. The V gene's germline CDR1 is MNHEY and CDR2 SVGAGI. CDR3 length: 13 amino acids. CDR3 nucleotides: TGTGCCAGCGGGGAGTTTGGGAACACTGAAGCTTTCTTT. It translates to CASGEFGNTEAFF.

V is TRBV3-1 (or the pseudogene TRBV3-2) and J is TRBJ1-2; the D gene is possibly TRBD1 (6 bases). V dropped 0 bases and J dropped 8 bases, with 16 bases sitting between them. The CDR3 runs 15 residues. The germline V gene encodes CDR1 LGHDT and CDR2 YNNKEL (reference sequence). In DNA form, the CDR3 reads TGTGCCAGCAGCCAAGATCAAGGCCGGGGGCGAGGCTACACCTTC. This codes for CASSQDQGRGRGYTF.

The chain joins TRBV6-5 to TRBJ2-7; perhaps TRBD2 as D (6 bases). V gave up 7 bases and J gave up 3 bases, with 16 bases separating them. This CDR3 is built from 14 residues. The germline V gene has CDR1 MNHEY and CDR2 SVGAGI. The CDR3 DNA is TGTGCCAGCACTCGCGGGGCGCCGGGCTACGAGCAGTACTTC. Encoded protein: CASTRGAPGYEQYF.